The subject of this entry is one T cell receptor beta chain. Its antigen remains unidentified. Per-base qualities were not stored, and no clone one base away is much larger. CD4+ T cells from unexposed donors were collected before the COVID-19 pandemic (2011-2018). After 10 days of culture, CD4+ T cells were isolated with the EasySep CD4+ T cell isolation kit. As cell numbers permitted, CD4+ T cells from unexposed donors were tested for reactivity to SARS-CoV-2 S and N and to four common cold coronavirus spike pools. Each well held millions of PBMCs cultured in IMDM containing roughly 5% human AB serum and roughly 9.4 IU/ml IL-2. Half of the culture medium was replaced with fresh IL-2-containing medium on days 3 and 7. In general, every peptide culture condition was set up in three replicate wells. Leukapheresis product for the unexposed donors was bought commercially. PBMCs were isolated from leukapheresis product or whole blood by Ficoll-Paque PLUS gradient centrifugation. PBMCs were either cryopreserved at -140 degrees C or used fresh in the expansion assay. The QIAamp Micro DNA Kit was used to extract genomic DNA from the CD4+ T cells.

These data are taken from a study of CD4 T cells in relation to SARS-CoV-2 and coronaviruses (dated by TCRdb to the early 2020s). About the study as a whole: In the ViraFEST assay, PBMCs were cultured with antigen for about eleven days, after which TCR beta CDR3s were sequenced to identify antigen-specific clonal expansions. Memory CD4+ T cell crossreactivity between SARS-CoV-2 and common cold coronavirus spike proteins was assessed at the TCR clonotype level in the study. A different, Illumina-based TCR-beta assay was used to sequence expansion assays from other donors in the study. Shared crossreactive spike epitopes were mapped to their HLA restriction using patient-derived lymphoblastoid cell lines. The negative reference condition was either a culture with an HIV-1 Nef peptide pool or a culture with no peptide. Samples from three pre-COVID donors and the naive versus memory experiments were sequenced with the Adaptive Biotechnologies TCR-sequencing kit; other data were Illumina-based. Overall results and qualifications from the work: Because no donor provided both pre-pandemic and post-infection samples, tracing the source of pre-existing responses was limited. Significantly weaker SARS-CoV-2-driven expansion was shown by crossreactive clones than by monoreactive clones, consistent with antigenic imprinting. Small numbers of patients and of tested TCRs were a limitation of the study. Since the crossreactivity analysis centred on spike protein, crossreactivity against other viral proteins was not assessed. In about 60% of donors, memory CD4+ clonotypes turned up that crossrecognized SARS-CoV-2 and at least one common cold coronavirus spike.

Library construction relied on the immunoSEQ multiplex PCR assay. The authors processed their data as follows. Preprocessing removed nonproductive sequences and CDR3s not starting with C, not ending with F or W, or shorter than 7 amino acids. Antigen-specific clonotypes were called with the MANAFEST web app, based on expansion relative to reference and other culture wells. To be counted as positive, a clone had to show significant expansion compared with the reference culture, at an FDR below 0.05, in 2 of 3 replicate wells. To be called positive, a clone also had to show significant expansion compared with every other tandem well and an odds ratio greater than 5. After three terminal residues were trimmed from each end, CDR3 homology was quantified as pairwise Levenshtein distance using the stringdist R package. TCRdb took this table from immuneACCESS and kept in-frame rearrangements with V and J called. Such tables lack part of the clones; where checked against another copy, unresolved V genes explain under half of the gap, and the rest is unexplained. V and J calls and clone size follow that table, whereas D and trimming were derived from the DNA. Here the sample has 27,000 or so clones; around 73% occur a single time. The ten most abundant clones make up around a fifth of the sample.

CDR3 length: 17 amino acids, cysteine to phenylalanine. The entry retains the CDR3 DNA only, 51 bases that are in frame from base 1. Trimmed from V: 4 bases; trimmed from J: 7 bases; junction bases lacking a gene match: 14. The germline V gene specifies MNHEY as CDR1 and SVGEGT as CDR2. The clonotype originates from a human donor in good health. Sequencing was carried out using CD4+ T cells from PBMCs, cultured in vitro. The sequence links TRBV6-2 or TRBV6-3 to TRBJ2-1; 9 middle bases align to TRBD1. The CDR3 reads as follows: CASSFRDRDPENNEQFF. The nucleotides are TGTGCCAGCAGTTTCCGGGACAGGGATCCCGAGAATAATGAGCAGTTCTTC.